This T cell receptor (beta chain) was observed in a study of Graves' ophthalmopathy and Graves' hyperthyroidism. From RNA, the CDR3 regions of TCR beta chains were amplified and sequenced. The authors performed first-round RT-PCR with HTBI primers and then a second-round multiplex PCR. One entry per CDR3 protein results from TCRdb running MiXCR on the multiplex PCR reads. The sample shows around 1,200,000 distinct CDR3 sequences, around a third of them seen only once. Study results and limitations: The model's prediction of ophthalmopathy progression had just over 70% sensitivity and around 72% specificity. Most thyroid clonotypes expanded beyond 0.001 frequency were also found in blood.

The V segment lost 3 bases and the J segment 2 bases; nucleotides outside the gene matches: 6. The V gene's germline CDR1 is LNHNV and CDR2 YYDKDF (reference sequence). There are 15 residues in the CDR3. Aged 18 to 65, hyperthyroidism patients had new diagnoses of under 2 months' duration. Among the exclusions were patients with other autoimmune diseases, uncontrolled infections, pregnancy or lactation. This clonotype was counted ten times or more. Its antigen is still unknown. The sample taken for sequencing was peripheral blood or thyroid tissue (not recorded which). The V gene is TRBV15, the J gene TRBJ2-7; TRBD1 aligns across 8 bases. The source is an adult man with Graves' hyperthyroidism. For the CDR3, the DNA is TGTGCCACCAGCAGTCACAGGGGGAATACCTACGAGCAGTACTTC. This gives the protein CATSSHRGNTYEQYF.